One and the same sample provided the 6 T cell receptor beta chains below, sequenced in a study of cytomegalovirus exposure and HLA in healthy donors. TCRdb's copy holds only in-frame clones and misses some; the assay was immunoSEQ multiplex PCR. The table lists 300,000 to 450,000 clones, 70% to 90% of them singletons, with under 0.95% in the top ten. Specimen: PBMCs. The receptors come from a woman under 30 in good health and CMV-seronegative.

This clone appeared a few times. The rearrangement uses TRBV29-1 and TRBJ2-5; D is undetermined. Trimming stripped 4 bases from V and 5 bases from J, with 5 bases between. Germline V gene data show CDR1 as SQVTM and CDR2 as ANQGSEA. This CDR3 comprises 10 residues. The CDR3 nucleotides are TGCAGCGTTGTCCTGGAGACCCAGTACTTC. Encoded protein: CSVVLETQYF.

This chain uses TRBV18 with TRBJ2-1; TRBD1 might be the D (6 bases). The CDR3 is 14 residues long. Per the germline V gene, CDR1 is KGHSH and CDR2 is LQKENI. V shed 6 bases and J shed 4 bases, with 13 bases lying between them. The CDR3: CASSPADRYNEQFF. The CDR3, as DNA: TGTGCCAGCTCCCCGGCGGACAGATACAATGAGCAGTTCTTC. Combining the CDR3 with reference TRBV18 and TRBJ2-1 gives the whole variable domain NAGVMQNPRHLVRRRGQEARLRCSPMKGHSHVYWYRQLPEEGLKFMVYLQKENIIDESGMPKERFSAEFPKEGPSILRIQQVVRGDSAAYFCASSPADRYNEQFFGPGTRLTVL.

The V and J genes are TRBV28 and TRBJ1-1; 12 bases align to TRBD1. The CDR3 is made up of 14 amino acids. V trimming: 6 bases; J trimming: 6 bases; junction bases outside the gene matches: 5. Germline CDR1 and CDR2: MDHEN and SYDVKM. This CDR3 is CASSRDRGQAEAFF. In DNA, the CDR3 is TGTGCCAGCAGCCGGGACAGGGGGCAAGCTGAAGCTTTCTTT.

V gene TRBV5-1 combines with J gene TRBJ2-7; D gene ambiguous. The CDR3 has 12 amino acids. Trimming cost V 0 bases and J 4 bases, with 5 bases left between them. CDR1 is SGHRS and CDR2 is YFSETQ in the germline V gene. The CDR3 loop is CASSLVSYEQYF. The CDR3 coding sequence is TGCGCCAGCAGCTTGGTGAGTTACGAGCAGTACTTC.

DNA of the CDR3: TGTGCCAGCAGTTTCCCTCTGCGGGGACTAGCGGGAGCCGTTGTCTACGAGCAGTACTTC. Protein product: CASSFPLRGLAGAVVYEQYF. J is TRBJ2-7 and V is TRBV28, with 14 bases that match TRBD2. Germline CDR1 is MDHEN and CDR2 is SYDVKM. The V and J ends lost 3 bases and 3 bases, in that order; junction bases with no gene match: 16. This CDR3 has 20 amino acids.

This sequence joins TRBV5-4 and TRBJ2-5, with 8 bases identical to TRBD1. CDR1 and CDR2 from the germline V gene are SGHNT and YYREEE (reference sequence). The CDR3 length is 17 residues. The junction had 9 bases not matched to a gene; V was cut back by 0 bases and J by 2 bases. CDR3 nucleotide sequence: TGTGCCAGCAGCTTGGGGGGAACAGGGGGATTGCAAGAGACCCAGTACTTC. It encodes CASSLGGTGGLQETQYF.